One sample yielded the 14 T cell receptor beta chains listed below, sequenced in a study of T-cell memory formation after mild COVID-19. TCRdb reprocessed the 5' RACE reads with MiXCR, giving one entry per CDR3 protein. This sample has hundreds of thousands of distinct CDR3 sequences, with around a sixth found just once. The sample consisted of PBMCs or a T cell subset sorted from them (not recorded which). These receptors originate from a man aged 18 to 29 who had mild COVID-19 (a few samples of this study predate the infection). Cell type and time point are not known.

V gene TRBV6-5 combines with J gene TRBJ1-2, with 11 bases aligning to TRBD1. This CDR3 is built from 16 residues. CDR1 is MNHEY, CDR2 SVGAGI, per germline. The V gene end was trimmed by 4 bases and the J gene end by 4 bases; junction bases not matched to a gene: 8. DNA for the CDR3: TGTGCCAGCAGTTCACCGGGACAGGGGGTTGCCTATGGCTACACCTTC. Translation: CASSSPGQGVAYGYTF.

The V and J genes are TRBV9 and TRBJ1-1; D gene uncertain. The CDR3 covers 12 residues. Germline CDR1 SGDLS, CDR2 YYNGEE. With 5 bases removed from V and 7 bases from J, the gap between germline ends came to 12 bases. This chain's CDR3 is CASSNNKGEAFF. CDR3 DNA: TGTGCCAGCAGTAACAATAAAGGTGAAGCTTTCTTT.

V is TRBV19 and J is TRBJ2-7; 7 bases are shared with TRBD1. The CDR3 has 16 amino acids. J was trimmed by 1 base and V by 0 bases; bases with no gene match: 6. Germline V gives CDR1 LNHDA, CDR2 SQIVND (reference sequence). The CDR3 DNA sequence: TGTGCCAGTAGTATAGATCAGTCAGGGGGTTCCTACGAGCAGTACTTC. The encoded protein is CASSIDQSGGSYEQYF.

This clonotype was picked up a small number of times. The chain combines TRBV6-2 or TRBV6-3 with TRBJ2-3; D ambiguous. This CDR3 contains 16 residues. The V and J ends lost 2 bases and 1 base respectively, with 13 bases between them. Germline V gene sequence: CDR1 MNHEY, CDR2 SVGEGT. The CDR3 spells CASSYAFGDGTDTQYF. CDR3 bases: TGTGCCAGCAGTTACGCGTTTGGAGACGGCACAGATACGCAGTATTTT.

The chain links TRBV5-1 to TRBJ2-3; 11 nucleotides line up with TRBD2. CDR3 size: 17 residues. In germline, CDR1 is SGHRS, CDR2 YFSETQ. Trimming removed 4 bases from V and 3 bases from J; junction bases left unmatched: 10. CDR3 sequence reads: CASSLHSGGAFTDTQYF. CDR3 DNA: TGCGCCAGCAGCCTCCATAGCGGGGGGGCCTTTACAGATACGCAGTATTTT.

This clonotype was seen only a few times. The rearrangement links TRBV19 to TRBJ2-3; D is undetermined. CDR1 is LNHDA, CDR2 SQIVND, per germline (reference sequence). With 7 bases removed from V and 5 bases from J, the gap between germline ends came to 13 bases. The CDR3 is made up of 13 amino acids. For the CDR3, the DNA is TGTGCCAGTAAAGGGCGAGGTGAAGATACGCAGTATTTT. This translates into CASKGRGEDTQYF.

This clonotype was picked up a small number of times. V gene TRBV6-5 combines with J gene TRBJ2-2; D perhaps matches TRBD1 (5 bases). The CDR3 sequence is 15 residues long. Germline CDR1 and CDR2: MNHEY and SVGAGI. Deletions cut 2 bases from V and 1 base from J, with 8 bases between. This CDR3 is CASSYRGWNTGELFF. As DNA, the CDR3 is TGTGCCAGCAGTTACAGGGGATGGAACACCGGGGAGCTGTTTTTT.

V is TRBV20-1 and J is TRBJ1-5, with D hard to call. Deletions cut 1 base from V and 4 bases from J, with 11 bases between. The CDR3 loop spans 14 amino acids. CDR1 is DFQATT, CDR2 SNEGSKA, per germline (reference sequence). The CDR3 loop reads CSARVRAGNQPQHF. The CDR3 DNA reads TGCAGTGCTAGAGTTCGGGCAGGTAATCAGCCCCAGCATTTT.

This clonotype was counted many times. The V and J genes are TRBV12-3 or TRBV12-4 and TRBJ2-3; 8 nucleotides align to TRBD1. The CDR3 extends over 15 amino acids. With 4 bases clipped from V and 7 bases from J, the junction kept 10 bases outside the gene matches. CDR3 in amino acids: CASSSDREAPYTQYF. The CDR3 DNA is TGTGCCAGCAGTTCGGACAGGGAGGCGCCTTATACGCAGTATTTT.

This clonotype was picked up many times. The chain recombines TRBV29-1 with TRBJ2-7, with D tentatively TRBD1 or TRBD2 (5 bases each). The V end lost 4 bases, the J end lost 0 bases, and 10 bases lay between the germline ends. The length of the CDR3 is 13 residues. Germline CDR1 is SQVTM and CDR2 is ANQGSEA. The CDR3 region is CSVVPGSSYEQYV. CDR3 coding DNA: TGCAGCGTTGTACCAGGGAGCTCCTACGAGCAGTACGTC.

The chain uses TRBV6-1 and TRBJ2-7, with 7 nucleotides matching TRBD1. V lost 7 bases to trimming and J lost 0 bases; unmatched junction nucleotides: 6. CDR1 and CDR2 (germline): MNHNS, SASEGT. This CDR3 comprises 14 residues. The CDR3 region is CASKQGYSSYEQYF. CDR3 coding DNA: TGTGCCAGCAAACAGGGGTACAGCTCCTACGAGCAGTACTTC.

This clonotype was counted only a few times. The chain has TRBV5-1 and TRBJ2-3; the match to TRBD1 covers 9 bases. Germline CDR1 and CDR2: SGHRS and YFSETQ. V was pared by 0 bases and J by 2 bases, with 4 bases of the junction left unmatched. The CDR3 has 16 amino acids. The DNA for the CDR3 is TGCGCCAGCAGCTTGGTGGGACAGGGCCTCACAGATACGCAGTATTTT. Amino acids: CASSLVGQGLTDTQYF.

In this sample, this clonotype turned up many times. In DNA, the CDR3 is TGCGCCAGCAGCCAAGTGGGCAGCCCAACGAACACCGGGGAGCTGTTTTTT. Protein sequence: CASSQVGSPTNTGELFF. The J gene is TRBJ2-2, the V gene TRBV4-3; D not resolved. The CDR3 runs 17 residues. Germline lookup yields CDR1 LGHNA and CDR2 YSLEER. V dropped 1 base and J dropped 0 bases, with 12 bases sitting between them.

The chain combines TRBV6-1 with TRBJ1-2, with 8 bases lining up with TRBD1. The J segment lost 2 bases and the V segment lost 6 bases, leaving 11 bases of the junction unmatched. Germline assignment: CDR1 MNHNS and CDR2 SASEGT. This CDR3 is built from 16 residues. The CDR3 DNA reads TGTGCCAGCAGCGCAACGGGGGACAGGACCAACTATGGCTACACCTTC. It codes for CASSATGDRTNYGYTF.